Each of the 16 T cell receptor beta chains below was sequenced from the same sample in a study of cytomegalovirus exposure and HLA in healthy donors. The PCR was carried out with 60 Vbeta primers and 13 Jbeta primers. Clones were sequenced by immunoSEQ multiplex PCR, and TCRdb holds only the in-frame ones, with some missing. The data show some 140,000 clones, with 70% to 80% seen just once and around 2% held by the top ten. Source material: PBMCs. Receptors were obtained from a man aged 25 to 40 in good health and CMV-seronegative.

The chain couples TRBV19 to TRBJ1-4; D is possibly TRBD1 (6 bases). This CDR3 contains 15 residues. Germline CDR1 LNHDA, CDR2 SQIVND (reference sequence). Trimming shortened V by 6 bases and J by 8 bases, and 19 bases separated the two germline ends. Here the CDR3 reads CASSSRDKNREKLFF. CDR3 nucleotide sequence: TGTGCCAGTAGCTCCCGGGACAAAAACCGCGAAAAACTGTTTTTT.

Only a few counts were recorded for this clone. The chain employs TRBV5-4 and TRBJ2-7; the match to TRBD2 covers 9 bases. Germline assignment: CDR1 SGHNT and CDR2 YYREEE (reference sequence). The CDR3 is 17 amino acids. Trimming at V came to 0 bases and at J to 2 bases, leaving 9 bases not matched to a gene. The CDR3 DNA is TGTGCCAGCAGCTTGGCCGGGCTAGCGGGGATAACCTACGAGCAGTACTTC. It translates to CASSLAGLAGITYEQYF.

The chain uses TRBV7-2 and TRBJ2-7; the match to TRBD2 covers 11 bases. There are 17 residues in the CDR3. The junction had 7 bases not matched to a gene; V was cut back by 0 bases and J by 3 bases. In germline, CDR1 is SGHTA, CDR2 FQGNSA. CDR3 sequence reads: CASSLARTSGSNYEQYF. The CDR3, as DNA: TGTGCCAGCAGCTTAGCGCGGACTAGCGGGTCCAACTACGAGCAGTACTTC.

The chain has TRBV7-2 and TRBJ2-3; 11 bases agree with TRBD2. CDR1 SGHTA and CDR2 FQGNSA come from the germline V gene. Losses at the gene ends were 0 bases for V and 1 base for J; bases not matched to a gene: 6. The CDR3 runs 18 residues. The CDR3 DNA reads as TGTGCCAGCAGCTTAGCGTGGGGACTAGCGGTGGGCACAGATACGCAGTATTTT. This sequence encodes CASSLAWGLAVGTDTQYF.

This chain links TRBV7-2 with TRBJ2-1, with D possibly TRBD2 on 5 matching bases. The germline V gene encodes CDR1 SGHTA and CDR2 FQGNSA. Between the trimmed V and J ends, which lost 5 bases and 8 bases, there was a span of 10 bases. The CDR3 is made up of 12 amino acids. Written as DNA, the CDR3 is TGTGCCAGCAGCCCCCGGGGAGATGAGCAGTTCTTC. Amino acids: CASSPRGDEQFF.

The chain recombines TRBV6-1 with TRBJ1-2; 7 bases fit TRBD1. This CDR3 region has 16 residues. The V and J ends lost 2 bases and 6 bases, in that order; junction bases with no gene match: 12. Per germline, CDR1 MNHNS and CDR2 SASEGT. The CDR3 is CASSETNRGGRNGYTF. Here the CDR3 DNA reads TGTGCCAGCAGTGAAACCAACAGGGGAGGACGTAATGGCTACACCTTC.

The V gene is TRBV5-4, the J gene TRBJ2-7; TRBD2 matches 7 bases. The CDR3 has 16 amino acids. Trimming removed 7 bases from V and 0 bases from J; junction bases left unmatched: 13. Germline CDR1 and CDR2: SGHNT and YYREEE (reference sequence). DNA for the CDR3: TGTGCCAGCTCCGACATTTTTAGCGGGCGCTCCTACGAGCAGTACTTC. This gives the protein CASSDIFSGRSYEQYF.

The chain carries TRBV28 and TRBJ2-5; tentative D call: TRBD2 (6 bases). The J call may be faulty, since TRBJ2-7 better matches the DNA end. In germline, CDR1 is MDHEN, CDR2 SYDVKM. This CDR3 has 14 amino acids. The CDR3 region is CASRPSGGTYEQYF. DNA of the CDR3: TGTGCCAGCAGACCATCCGGGGGAACCTACGAGCAGTACTTC.

This chain links TRBV19 with TRBJ1-5; D is uncertain. Trimming removed 3 bases from V and 5 bases from J, with 5 bases in between. Germline V gene sequence: CDR1 LNHDA, CDR2 SQIVND (reference sequence). CDR3 length: 12 residues. The DNA for the CDR3 is TGTGCCAGTAGTATTGCGGATCAGCCCCAGCATTTT. Translated, it gives CASSIADQPQHF.

The genes are TRBV2 and TRBJ1-2; 10 bases are a match to TRBD1. This CDR3 region has 13 residues. Looked up from germline, CDR1 is SNHLY and CDR2 is FYNNEI. Trimming cost V 5 bases and J 6 bases; bases outside gene matches: 3. CDR3 nucleotide sequence: TGTGCCAGCAGTCGACAGGGGGCCAATGGCTACACCTTC. Amino acids: CASSRQGANGYTF.

The chain joins TRBV28 to TRBJ1-1, with TRBD1 as a possible D gene (5 bases). The germline CDR1 and CDR2 sequences are MDHEN and SYDVKM. Trimming pared 5 bases from V and 4 bases from J, leaving 17 bases between. This CDR3 has 15 amino acids. The CDR3, as DNA: TGTGCCAGCAGTCTTTCTGGCAGGGTGAGCACTGAAGCTTTCTTT. Amino acid sequence: CASSLSGRVSTEAFF.

This rearrangement joins TRBV19 to TRBJ2-3, with 9 nucleotides matching TRBD1. There are 15 residues in the CDR3. Trimming cost V 5 bases and J 4 bases; bases outside gene matches: 7. The V gene's germline CDR1 is LNHDA and CDR2 SQIVND (reference sequence). The CDR3 loop reads CASSAGTGLADTQYF. The CDR3 coding sequence is TGTGCCAGTAGTGCCGGGACAGGGCTTGCAGATACGCAGTATTTT. The full variable domain, completed using reference TRBV19 and TRBJ2-3, is DGGITQSPKYLFRKEGQNVTLSCEQNLNHDAMYWYRQDPGQGLRLIYYSQIVNDFQKGDIAEGYSVSREKKESFPLTVTSAQKNPTAFYLCASSAGTGLADTQYFGPGTRLTVL.

V gene TRBV6-1 combines with J gene TRBJ1-1; maybe TRBD1 (5 bases). Germline-derived CDR1 and CDR2 are MNHNS and SASEGT. V shed 3 bases and J shed 4 bases, with 9 bases lying between them. The CDR3 is 13 amino acids. Written as DNA, the CDR3 is TGTGCCAGCAGTGACTCTAGGGGCACTGAAGCTTTCTTT. Encoded protein: CASSDSRGTEAFF.

The chain couples TRBV5-1 to TRBJ2-7; D might be TRBD1 (6 bases). Trimming pared 4 bases from V and 3 bases from J, leaving 11 bases between. Looked up from germline, CDR1 is SGHRS and CDR2 is YFSETQ. The CDR3 sequence is 13 residues long. CDR3 bases: TGCGCCAGCAGCACGGGACACAACTACGAGCAGTACTTC. Its translation: CASSTGHNYEQYF.

The gene calls are TRBV6-5 and TRBJ2-7, with 7 bases matching TRBD2. Trimming at V came to 2 bases and at J to 3 bases, leaving 4 bases not matched to a gene. Germline CDR1 reads MNHEY; CDR2 reads SVGAGI. The CDR3 totals 14 residues. CDR3 DNA: TGTGCCAGCAGTTACGCGGGGGTCTTCTACGAGCAGTACTTC. Its protein is CASSYAGVFYEQYF.

The chain combines TRBV7-2 with TRBJ2-7, with a weak D call TRBD2 (5 bases). The CDR3 covers 15 residues. Germline V gene sequence: CDR1 SGHTA, CDR2 FQGNSA. Trimming removed 2 bases at V and 5 bases at J, with 16 bases between. CDR3 in DNA: TGTGCCAGCAGCTTACGAGCTGGAGCCGGGAACGAGCAGTACTTC. Translated: CASSLRAGAGNEQYF.